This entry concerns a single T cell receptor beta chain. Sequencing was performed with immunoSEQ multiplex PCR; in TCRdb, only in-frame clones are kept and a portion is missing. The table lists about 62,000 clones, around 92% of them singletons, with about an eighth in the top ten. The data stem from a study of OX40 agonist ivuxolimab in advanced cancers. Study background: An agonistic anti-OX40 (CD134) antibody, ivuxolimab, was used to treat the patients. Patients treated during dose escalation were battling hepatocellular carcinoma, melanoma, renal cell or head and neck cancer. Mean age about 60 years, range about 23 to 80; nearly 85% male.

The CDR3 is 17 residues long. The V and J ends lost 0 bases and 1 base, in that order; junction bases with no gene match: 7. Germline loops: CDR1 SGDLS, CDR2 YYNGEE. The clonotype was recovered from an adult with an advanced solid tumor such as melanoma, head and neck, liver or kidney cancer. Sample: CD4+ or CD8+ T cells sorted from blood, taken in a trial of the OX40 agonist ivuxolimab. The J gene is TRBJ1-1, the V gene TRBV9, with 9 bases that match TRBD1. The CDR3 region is CASSVGGQGNRNTEAFF. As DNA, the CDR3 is TGTGCCAGCAGCGTAGGGGGACAGGGAAATAGGAACACTGAAGCTTTCTTT. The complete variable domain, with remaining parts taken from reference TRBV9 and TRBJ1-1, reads DSGVTQTPKHLITATGQRVTLRCSPRSGDLSVYWYQQSLDQGLQFLIQYYNGEERAKGNILERFSAQQFPDLHSELNLSSLELGDSALYFCASSVGGQGNRNTEAFFGQGTRLTVV.